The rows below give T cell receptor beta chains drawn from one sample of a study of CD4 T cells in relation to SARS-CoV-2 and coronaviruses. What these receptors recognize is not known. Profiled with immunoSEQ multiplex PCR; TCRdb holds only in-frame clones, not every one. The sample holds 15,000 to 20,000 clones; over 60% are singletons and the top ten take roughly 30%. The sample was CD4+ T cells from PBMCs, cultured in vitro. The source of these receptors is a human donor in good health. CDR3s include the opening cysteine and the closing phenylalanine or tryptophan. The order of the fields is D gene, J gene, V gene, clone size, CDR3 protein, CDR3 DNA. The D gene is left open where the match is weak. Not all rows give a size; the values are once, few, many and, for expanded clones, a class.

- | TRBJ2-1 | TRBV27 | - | CASSFYAFSGSLWNEQFF | TGTGCCAGCAGTTTCTACGCCTTCTCCGGGAGTTTGTGGAATGAGCAGTTCTTC
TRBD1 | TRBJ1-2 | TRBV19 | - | CASLTPGQGTYGYTF | TGTGCCAGCCTAACTCCGGGACAGGGGACCTATGGCTACACCTTC
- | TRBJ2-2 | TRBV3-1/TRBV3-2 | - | CASRRAQGGELFF | TGTGCCAGCAGACGGGCCCAGGGGGGGGAGCTGTTTTTT
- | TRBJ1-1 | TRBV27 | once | CASSPGPGPRTEAFF | TGTGCCAGCAGTCCCGGACCGGGGCCGAGGACTGAAGCTTTCTTT
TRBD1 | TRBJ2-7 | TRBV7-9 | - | CASSGKGDRVGEQYF | TGTGCCAGCAGCGGTAAAGGGGACAGGGTAGGGGAGCAGTACTTC
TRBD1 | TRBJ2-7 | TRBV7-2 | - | CASSRDRGYEQYF | TGTGCCAGCAGCCGTGACAGGGGCTACGAGCAGTACTTC
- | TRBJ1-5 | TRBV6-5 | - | CASSVIKDSNQPQHF | TGTGCCAGCAGCGTGATAAAAGATAGCAATCAGCCCCAGCATTTT
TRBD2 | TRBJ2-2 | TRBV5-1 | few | CASSLWTSGNTGELFF | TGCGCCAGCAGCCTATGGACTAGCGGGAACACCGGGGAGCTGTTTTTT
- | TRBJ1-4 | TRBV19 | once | CASSMRGAESEKLFF | TGTGCCAGTAGTATGCGGGGGGCTGAAAGTGAAAAACTGTTTTTT
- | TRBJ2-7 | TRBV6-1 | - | CASSDTPGTSYEQYF | TGTGCCAGCAGTGATACTCCAGGGACCTCCTACGAGCAGTACTTC
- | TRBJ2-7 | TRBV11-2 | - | CASSLDAGSSYEQYF | TGTGCCAGCAGCTTAGATGCTGGAAGCTCCTACGAGCAGTACTTC
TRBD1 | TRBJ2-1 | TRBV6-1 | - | CASSEIPPGGYHSGSYNEQFF | TGTGCCAGCAGTGAAATTCCGCCAGGGGGATACCATTCCGGCTCCTACAATGAGCAGTTCTTC
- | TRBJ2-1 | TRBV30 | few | CAWSIQQPYNEQFF | TGTGCCTGGAGTATACAGCAGCCCTACAATGAGCAGTTCTTC
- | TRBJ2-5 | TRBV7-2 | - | CASSWGVGETQYF | TGTGCCAGCAGCTGGGGGGTGGGAGAGACCCAGTACTTC
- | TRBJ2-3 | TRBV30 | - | CAWSKDRNTQYF | TGTGCCTGGAGTAAGGACCGGAATACGCAGTATTTT
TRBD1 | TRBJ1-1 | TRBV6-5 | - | CASRKRQGMNTEAFF | TGTGCCAGCAGGAAAAGACAGGGAATGAACACTGAAGCTTTCTTT
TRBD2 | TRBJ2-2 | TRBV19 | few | CASTLGGGPAGELFF | TGTGCCTCTACCCTTGGGGGAGGGCCCGCCGGGGAGCTGTTTTTT
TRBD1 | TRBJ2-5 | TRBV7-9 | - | CASSSGDRGRIETQYF | TGTGCCAGCAGCTCCGGGGACAGGGGGCGCATAGAGACCCAGTACTTC
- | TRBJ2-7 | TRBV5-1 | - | CASSFSSEPYEQYF | TGCGCCAGCAGCTTTTCTTCCGAGCCCTACGAGCAGTACTTC